This T cell receptor (beta chain) was documented in a study of sequential checkpoint blockade in melanoma. Germline CDR1 is MDHEN and CDR2 is SYDVKM. The CDR3 has 15 amino acids. V gave up 4 bases and J gave up 4 bases, with 14 bases separating them. The treatment: randomized to nivolumab then ipilimumab (arm A) or the reverse (arm B). Patients had received no earlier DNA-damaging chemotherapy. Profiling relied on immunoSEQ multiplex PCR, and the TCRdb table lists in-frame clones only, not all of them. The sample carries about 5,100 clones, 70% to 85% recorded once. The specimen comprised CD8+ T cells sorted from blood (inferred from file names), sampled from a patient given nivolumab and ipilimumab in sequence. The clonotype originates from a human patient with melanoma. Some clones in this sample may be carry-over from other donors' samples. This rearrangement joins TRBV28 to TRBJ2-1; perhaps TRBD1 as D (6 bases). DNA of the CDR3: TGTGCCAGCAGTTCGGCGGGTAGGGGGTACAATGAGCAGTTCTTC. Protein product: CASSSAGRGYNEQFF. Using reference TRBV28 and TRBJ2-1 for the parts outside the CDR3, the full variable domain is DVKVTQSSRYLVKRTGEKVFLECVQDMDHENMFWYRQDPGLGLRLIYFSYDVKMKEKGDIPEGYSVSREKKERFSLILESASTNQTSMYLCASSSAGRGYNEQFFGPGTRLTVL.